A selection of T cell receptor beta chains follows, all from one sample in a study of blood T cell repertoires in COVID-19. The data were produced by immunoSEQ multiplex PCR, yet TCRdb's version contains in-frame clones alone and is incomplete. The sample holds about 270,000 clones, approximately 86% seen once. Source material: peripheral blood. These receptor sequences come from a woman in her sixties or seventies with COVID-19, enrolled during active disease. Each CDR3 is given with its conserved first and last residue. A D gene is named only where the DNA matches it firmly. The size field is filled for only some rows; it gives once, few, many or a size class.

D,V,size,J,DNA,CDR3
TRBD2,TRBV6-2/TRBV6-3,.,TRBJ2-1,TGTGCCAGCAGCGGGACTAGCGGGGGTATCTCCTACAATGAGCAGTTCTTC,CASSGTSGGISYNEQFF
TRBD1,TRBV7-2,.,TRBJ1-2,TGTGCCAGCAGCTGGAGACAGGGATACACCTTC,CASSWRQGYTF
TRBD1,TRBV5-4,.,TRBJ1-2,TGTGCCAGCAGGCGAGATTCCGGACAGGGCGACTATGGCTACACCTTC,CASRRDSGQGDYGYTF
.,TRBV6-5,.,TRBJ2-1,TGTGCCACTACAGGCTACAATGAGCAGTTCTTC,CATTGYNEQFF
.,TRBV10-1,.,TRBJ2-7,TGCGCCAGCATCGGGGATACCCTCTCCTACGAGCAGTACTTC,CASIGDTLSYEQYF
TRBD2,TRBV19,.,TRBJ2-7,TGTGCCAGTAGAAATAGCGGGGGGGCAATCGAGCAGTACTTC,CASRNSGGAIEQYF
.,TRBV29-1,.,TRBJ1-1,TGCAGCGTCCTCTCCCCAGGTAGGACTGAAGCTTTCTTT,CSVLSPGRTEAFF
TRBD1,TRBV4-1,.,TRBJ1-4,TGCGCCAGCAGCCAAAGGGGGACAGGAGGTGGGAATGAAAAACTGTTTTTT,CASSQRGTGGGNEKLFF
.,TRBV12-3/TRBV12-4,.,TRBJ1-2,TGTGCCAGCGCCCGGCGACTAGGCTACACCTTC,CASARRLGYTF
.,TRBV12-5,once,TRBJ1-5,TGTGCTAGTGGTTCCCGCCGACAGGACCCAAATCAGCCCCAGCATTTT,CASGSRRQDPNQPQHF
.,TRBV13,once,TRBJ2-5,TGTGCCAGCAGCTTACAAGCATTGGAAGAGACCCAGTACTTC,CASSLQALEETQYF
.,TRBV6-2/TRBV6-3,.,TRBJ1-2,TGTGCCAGCAGTTACTCGACGACAGACGAAACCGCTAACTATGGCTACACCTTC,CASSYSTTDETANYGYTF
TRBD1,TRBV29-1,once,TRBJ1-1,TGCAGCGTTGTGACAGGGGGCAACACTGAAGCTTTCTTT,CSVVTGGNTEAFF
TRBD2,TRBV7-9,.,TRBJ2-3,TGTGCCAGCAGCTTAGAGACTAGCGGGGGCCGGAGCGCAGATACGCAGTATTTT,CASSLETSGGRSADTQYF
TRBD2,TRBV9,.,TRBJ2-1,TGTGCCAGCAGCCCGACTAGCGGGGGGGCCCGCGATGAGCAGTTCTTC,CASSPTSGGARDEQFF
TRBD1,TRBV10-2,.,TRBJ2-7,TGCGCCAGCGGGGACAGTTCCTACGAGCAGTACTTC,CASGDSSYEQYF
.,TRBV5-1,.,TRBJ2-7,TGCGCCAGCAGCTCTCGGACAGACGAGCAGTACTTC,CASSSRTDEQYF
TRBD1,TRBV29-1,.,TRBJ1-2,TGCAGCGTTGCCCCGGACAGGGATTATGGCTACACCTTC,CSVAPDRDYGYTF
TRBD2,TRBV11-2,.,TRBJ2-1,TGTGCCAGCAGCCAGGGACTAGCGGGGGGGCCATATAGTGAGCAGTTCTTC,CASSQGLAGGPYSEQFF
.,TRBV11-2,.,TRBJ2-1,TGTGCCAGCAGCTTAACAGGTTACAATGAGCAGTTCTTC,CASSLTGYNEQFF
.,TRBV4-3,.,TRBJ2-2,TGCGCCAGCAGCCAAGACCAGGGTATCGGGGAGCTGTTTTTT,CASSQDQGIGELFF